A single sample gave rise to the 26 T cell receptor beta chains below, sequenced in a study of cytomegalovirus exposure and HLA in healthy donors. This table comes from immunoSEQ multiplex PCR, and its TCRdb copy is limited to in-frame clones, with some not included. The repertoire consists of about 330,000 clones, with 75% to 90% occurring once and the leading ten covering roughly 1.2%. Sequencing used PBMCs. The receptors were gathered from a woman younger than 45 in good health and CMV-seropositive.

The chain combines TRBV27 with TRBJ1-2; unclear D gene. The germline CDR1 and CDR2 sequences are MNHEY and SMNVEV (reference sequence). CDR3 length: 11 amino acids. V lost 5 bases and J 4 bases, leaving 5 bases between the germline ends. DNA for the CDR3: TGTGCCAGCAGTAACGGCTATGGCTACACCTTC. This encodes CASSNGYGYTF.

V usage is TRBV2 and J usage is TRBJ2-5, with 11 bases that match TRBD1. Germline CDR1 reads SNHLY; CDR2 reads FYNNEI. The J segment lost 4 bases and the V segment lost 6 bases, leaving 4 bases of the junction unmatched. The CDR3 extends over 14 amino acids. CDR3 DNA: TGTGCCAGCAGGGACAGGGGGCATTCAGAGACCCAGTACTTC. Translated: CASRDRGHSETQYF.

This clone was found once. This sequence joins TRBV6-1 and TRBJ2-1; TRBD2 aligns across 10 bases. From germline, CDR1 is MNHNS and CDR2 SASEGT. The J segment lost 9 bases and the V segment lost 10 bases, leaving 9 bases of the junction unmatched. There are 13 residues in the CDR3. The CDR3 loop reads CATRTSGKIEQFF. CDR3 bases: TGTGCCACCAGGACTAGCGGTAAAATTGAGCAGTTCTTC.

The sample holds a few counts of this clone. This sequence joins TRBV2 and TRBJ1-1; D uncertain. The CDR3 consists of 14 residues. CDR1 is SNHLY, CDR2 FYNNEI, per germline. The V gene lost 6 bases and the J gene lost 3 bases, with 14 bases spanning the gap. Written as DNA, the CDR3 is TGTGCCAGCAGAGGGCAGACATATGACACTGAAGCTTTCTTT. This sequence encodes CASRGQTYDTEAFF.

V gene TRBV4-3 combines with J gene TRBJ2-3, with 8 bases aligning to TRBD2. This CDR3 contains 16 residues. The trim removed 0 bases at V and 4 bases at J, leaving 6 bases unmatched. Germline-derived CDR1 and CDR2 are LGHNA and YSLEER. CDR3 in DNA: TGCGCCAGCAGCCAAGATTCAGCGGGGGAATCAGATACGCAGTATTTT. This encodes CASSQDSAGESDTQYF.

The chain is built from TRBV5-1 and TRBJ1-6; D gene uncertain. The CDR3 is made up of 16 amino acids. From germline, CDR1 is SGHRS and CDR2 YFSETQ. V was cut by 2 bases and J by 7 bases, with 16 bases left in between. CDR3 sequence: CASSFTPTRENSPLHF. The CDR3 bases are TGCGCCAGCAGCTTTACACCCACGAGGGAGAATTCACCCCTCCACTTT.

V is TRBV7-8 and J is TRBJ2-3, with TRBD2 matching 8 bases. The germline V gene encodes CDR1 SGHVS and CDR2 FQNEAQ. The CDR3 sequence is 18 residues long. V was pared by 7 bases and J by 3 bases, with 18 bases of the junction left unmatched. The CDR3 DNA is TGTGCCAGCACCTACTTCTTATCGACTAGCGCAAGTACAGATACGCAGTATTTT. Translated, it gives CASTYFLSTSASTDTQYF.

The chain joins TRBV2 to TRBJ1-1; D unclear. The V gene's germline CDR1 is SNHLY and CDR2 FYNNEI. The CDR3 is 10 residues long. Trimming removed 6 bases from V and 5 bases from J, with 4 bases in between. DNA of the CDR3: TGTGCCAGCAGGGGGACTGAAGCTTTCTTT. Its protein is CASRGTEAFF.

CDR3 loop: CASKGLAGGSTDTQYF. In DNA, the CDR3 is TGCGCCAGCAAAGGACTAGCGGGGGGCAGCACAGATACGCAGTATTTT. V usage is TRBV5-1 and J usage is TRBJ2-3; 14 nucleotides match TRBD2. The trim removed 6 bases at V and 0 bases at J, leaving 3 bases unmatched. From germline, CDR1 is SGHRS and CDR2 YFSETQ. This CDR3 is 16 amino acids long. The full variable domain, its missing parts supplied by reference TRBV5-1 and TRBJ2-3, is KAGVTQTPRYLIKTRGQQVTLSCSPISGHRSVSWYQQTPGQGLQFLFEYFSETQRNKGNFPGRFSGRQFSNSRSEMNVSTLELGDSALYLCASKGLAGGSTDTQYFGPGTRLTVL.

This rearrangement joins TRBV7-6 to TRBJ2-5; the D gene is possibly TRBD2 (5 bases). Germline loops: CDR1 SGHVS, CDR2 FNYEAQ. The CDR3 is made up of 19 amino acids. Trimming shortened V by 5 bases and J by 5 bases, and 30 bases separated the two germline ends. The CDR3, as DNA: TGTGCCAGCAGCCCCTCATCGATTCCCTCGCCACCGGGATATGAGACCCAGTACTTC. Its protein product is CASSPSSIPSPPGYETQYF.

The J gene is TRBJ1-5, the V gene TRBV5-1, with a weak D call TRBD1 (5 bases). There are 16 residues in the CDR3. The germline CDR1 and CDR2 sequences are SGHRS and YFSETQ. The V end was cut by 4 bases, the J end by 4 bases, with 18 bases between. CDR3 DNA: TGCGCCAGCAGCCCAGGGTTTAAGTTGGGGAATCAGCCCCAGCATTTT. Translation: CASSPGFKLGNQPQHF.

This clone was seen only once. Other DNA sequences of this sample code for an identical CDR3. V gene TRBV20-1 combines with J gene TRBJ2-7, with no clear D. V lost 5 bases and J 10 bases, leaving 12 bases between the germline ends. CDR1 and CDR2 from the germline V gene are DFQATT and SNEGSKA (reference sequence). The CDR3 sequence is 10 residues long. The CDR3 is CSASSSPQYF. CDR3 DNA: TGCAGTGCTTCTTCATCTCCTCAGTACTTC.

In its sample, this clone was seen a few times. The chain employs TRBV7-3 and TRBJ1-3; no clear D. The V and J ends lost 2 bases and 4 bases respectively, with 3 bases between them. The germline V gene has CDR1 SGHTA and CDR2 FQGTGA. The CDR3 is made up of 12 amino acids. The CDR3 here is CASSLGGNTIYF. DNA for the CDR3: TGTGCCAGCAGCTTAGGAGGAAACACCATATATTTT.

The rearrangement links TRBV6-1 to TRBJ2-1, with D possibly TRBD1 on 6 matching bases. The CDR3 contains 13 residues. V lost 8 bases to trimming and J lost 9 bases, with 17 bases between them. Per the germline V gene, CDR1 is MNHNS and CDR2 is SASEGT. The CDR3 DNA sequence: TGTGCCAGCCCAGGGCCCCTGGGGGCTGAGCAGTTCTTC. The encoded protein is CASPGPLGAEQFF.

V gene TRBV19 combines with J gene TRBJ1-2, with TRBD1 identical over 12 bases. The CDR3 extends over 15 amino acids. Per germline, CDR1 LNHDA and CDR2 SQIVND (reference sequence). The V gene end was trimmed by 5 bases and the J gene end by 8 bases; junction bases not matched to a gene: 9. The CDR3 nucleotides are TGTGCCAGTAGTCCGCCGGGACAGGGGGCTGGAGGCTACACCTTC. It codes for CASSPPGQGAGGYTF.

This sequence joins TRBV19 and TRBJ2-1; 11 positions match TRBD2. Trimming at V came to 1 base and at J to 8 bases, leaving 4 bases not matched to a gene. Germline V gene sequence: CDR1 LNHDA, CDR2 SQIVND (reference sequence). The CDR3 runs 15 residues. CDR3 coding DNA: TGTGCCAGTAGTATAGGGCTAGCGGGGGGTGATGAGCAGTTCTTC. As protein: CASSIGLAGGDEQFF.

The CDR3 loop reads CASSLLPGQTNTEAFF. The CDR3 DNA reads as TGTGCCAGCAGCCTACTCCCTGGACAGACGAACACTGAAGCTTTCTTT. The chain is built from TRBV7-2 and TRBJ1-1; tentatively, D is TRBD1 (6 bases). Trimming cost V 5 bases and J 1 base, with 17 bases left between them. The V gene's germline CDR1 is SGHTA and CDR2 FQGNSA. The CDR3 has 16 residues.

This sequence joins TRBV6-6 and TRBJ1-5; 8 nucleotides line up with TRBD1. The CDR3 sequence is 15 residues long. Per the germline V gene, CDR1 is MNHNY and CDR2 is SVGAGI (reference sequence). After removal of 1 base from V and 9 bases from J, the junction contained 8 bases not matched to a gene. CDR3 loop: CASSYYSGGLGPQHF. The CDR3 coding sequence is TGTGCCAGCAGTTACTACTCAGGGGGCTTGGGGCCCCAGCATTTT.

The chain has TRBV28 and TRBJ1-2; D remains unclear. The CDR3 has 13 residues. Germline loops: CDR1 MDHEN, CDR2 SYDVKM. V lost 6 bases, J lost 4 bases, and 12 bases lay in between. The CDR3 DNA follows: TGTGCCAGCAGGCCCGGGAGTACCTATGGCTACACCTTC. This codes for CASRPGSTYGYTF.

V usage is TRBV5-4 and J usage is TRBJ2-1; 14 bases match TRBD2. There are 15 residues in the CDR3. The ends lost 4 bases at V and 8 bases at J; junction bases unmatched: 5. Germline V lookup: CDR1 SGHNT, CDR2 YYREEE (reference sequence). This chain's CDR3 is CASSVTSGRGDEQFF. The CDR3 nucleotides are TGTGCCAGCAGCGTGACTAGCGGGAGGGGGGATGAGCAGTTCTTC.

CDR3 DNA sequence: TGTGCCAGTAACCGGGGCCTCTATTCACCCCTCCACTTT. Amino acid sequence: CASNRGLYSPLHF. V and J are TRBV6-5 and TRBJ1-6, with D possibly TRBD1 on 5 matching bases. Per germline, CDR1 MNHEY and CDR2 SVGAGI. V shed 9 bases and J shed 8 bases, with 14 bases lying between them. CDR3 length: 13 amino acids.

Here the CDR3 reads CASRGQVGEAFF. The CDR3 nucleotides are TGTGCCAGCAGGGGACAGGTTGGTGAAGCTTTCTTT. The V call is TRBV7-2, the J call TRBJ1-1; 8 bases are a match to TRBD1. The CDR3 totals 12 residues. The V gene's germline CDR1 is SGHTA and CDR2 FQGNSA. The junction had 4 bases not matched to a gene; V was cut back by 6 bases and J by 7 bases.

The J gene is TRBJ2-3, the V gene TRBV5-6; 7 bases match TRBD2. Germline CDR1 SGHDT, CDR2 YYEEEE. Trimming removed 3 bases from V and 0 bases from J; junction bases left unmatched: 1. The CDR3 sequence is 14 residues long. CDR3 nucleotides: TGTGCCAGCAGCTCAGCGGGGAGCACAGATACGCAGTATTTT. Amino acids: CASSSAGSTDTQYF.

The sample holds a few counts of this clone. This chain uses TRBV11-2 with TRBJ2-7; D not certain. Trimming removed 3 bases at V and 3 bases at J, with 15 bases between. CDR3 length: 15 amino acids. The germline V gene has CDR1 SGHAT and CDR2 FQNNGV. CDR3 in DNA: TGTGCCAGCAGCTTCGCTTCGGGTCCCCTCTACGAGCAGTACTTC. Amino acid sequence: CASSFASGPLYEQYF.

Comment on this clone: Other DNA sequences from this sample encode an identical CDR3 as well. The rearrangement links TRBV2 to TRBJ1-1, with D possibly being TRBD1 (5 bases). Germline V CDR1 and CDR2: SNHLY, FYNNEI. The CDR3 is 12 residues long. The germline V and J ends were trimmed by 6 bases and 4 bases, with 9 bases remaining between them. CDR3 sequence: CASSLQGTEAFF. The CDR3 nucleotides are TGTGCCAGCAGCCTCCAGGGCACTGAAGCTTTCTTT. Drawing the rest from reference TRBV2 and TRBJ1-1, the complete variable domain is EPEVTQTPSHQVTQMGQEVILRCVPISNHLYFYWYRQILGQKVEFLVSFYNNEISEKSEIFDDQFSVERPDGSNFTLKIRSTKLEDSAMYFCASSLQGTEAFFGQGTRLTVV.

In this sample, this clone turned up a few times. This chain uses TRBV19 with TRBJ1-1; D gene unclear. This CDR3 comprises 12 residues. CDR1 and CDR2 (germline): LNHDA, SQIVND (reference sequence). The V end was cut by 10 bases, the J end by 5 bases, with 14 bases between. For the CDR3, the DNA is TGTGCCATCAGAAGGTGGCGGACTGAAGCTTTCTTT. Translated: CAIRRWRTEAFF.